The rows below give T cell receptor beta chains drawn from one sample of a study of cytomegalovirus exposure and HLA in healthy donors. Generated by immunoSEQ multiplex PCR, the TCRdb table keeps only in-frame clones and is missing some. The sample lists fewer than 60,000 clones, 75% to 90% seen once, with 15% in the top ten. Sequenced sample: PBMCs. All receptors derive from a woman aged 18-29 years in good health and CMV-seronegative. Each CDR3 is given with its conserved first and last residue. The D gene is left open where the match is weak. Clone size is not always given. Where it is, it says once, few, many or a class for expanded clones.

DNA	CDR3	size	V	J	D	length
TGTGCCAGCAGCCCTCCGACAGGGGGTCCGACCCAGTACTTC	CASSPPTGGPTQYF	once	TRBV28	TRBJ2-5	TRBD1	14
TGTGCCAGCAGCCTAGGAAATACTGGACAGGGGAAGAATGGCTACACCTTC	CASSLGNTGQGKNGYTF	-	TRBV13	TRBJ1-2	TRBD1	17
TGTGCCAGCAGTGACTCGGCAGGTTCGACCGGGGAGCTGTTTTTT	CASSDSAGSTGELFF	once	TRBV6-4	TRBJ2-2	-	15
TGTGCCATCAGTCAGGGGGAGGGCAATCAGCCCCAGCATTTT	CAISQGEGNQPQHF	-	TRBV10-3	TRBJ1-5	TRBD1	14
TGTGCCAGCAGCTTAGGTGGTTCGGGGGCCTACAATGAGCAGTTCTTC	CASSLGGSGAYNEQFF	-	TRBV11-2	TRBJ2-1	-	16
TGTGCCAGCAGTGAAGAGGGACAGGGGGGTAACCAGTACTTC	CASSEEGQGGNQYF	-	TRBV6-1	TRBJ2-5	TRBD1	14
TGTGCCAGTAGTCCTCCTAGCGGGCTTCTCTACGAGCAGTACTTC	CASSPPSGLLYEQYF	-	TRBV19	TRBJ2-7	TRBD2	15
TGCAGCGCGGGACAGATGAACACTGAAGCTTTCTTT	CSAGQMNTEAFF	-	TRBV29-1	TRBJ1-1	TRBD1	12
TGTGCCAGCGGGACTAGCGGGAGAGGCGGGGAGCTGTTTTTT	CASGTSGRGGELFF	-	TRBV7-9	TRBJ2-2	TRBD2	14
TGTGCCAGCAGCTCCACAGGGGGCTCCTACGAGCAGTACTTC	CASSSTGGSYEQYF	-	TRBV7-6	TRBJ2-7	TRBD1	14
TGTGCCAGCAGCTTAAAGGGGACTGAAGCTTTCTTT	CASSLKGTEAFF	-	TRBV7-2	TRBJ1-1	-	12
TGTGCCAGCAGCTTAGGAGGGCAGGGACAGCCAGATACGCAGTATTTT	CASSLGGQGQPDTQYF	-	TRBV7-8	TRBJ2-3	TRBD1	16
TGCGCCAGCAGCCTACGGACAGGTATCACAGATACGCAGTATTTT	CASSLRTGITDTQYF	-	TRBV5-1	TRBJ2-3	TRBD1	15
TGTGCCAGCAGCCCTCCAGGGGGGCCCTACGAGCAGTACTTC	CASSPPGGPYEQYF	-	TRBV14	TRBJ2-7	-	14
TGTGCCAGCAGCTTAGAAGCGGGAGGGCCGTACGAGCAGTACTTC	CASSLEAGGPYEQYF	-	TRBV7-2	TRBJ2-7	TRBD2	15
TGTGCCAGCAGCTTGGAAGGGACAGGGGTTTACGAGCAGTACTTC	CASSLEGTGVYEQYF	-	TRBV5-6	TRBJ2-7	TRBD1	15
TGTGCCAGCAGCTTAGAGTCGGGGAGCTCTGGAAACACCATATATTTT	CASSLESGSSGNTIYF	once	TRBV7-6	TRBJ1-3	-	16
TGTGCCAGAAGGGCCGGGACAGGTCCGATGAACACTGAAGCTTTCTTT	CARRAGTGPMNTEAFF	few	TRBV5-3	TRBJ1-1	TRBD1	16
TGTGCCAGCAGCTGGGGACTAGCGGGTGAGCAGTTCTTC	CASSWGLAGEQFF	-	TRBV11-2	TRBJ2-1	TRBD2	13
TGTGCCAGCAGCTTATCCGGGCTAGCGGGAGGGCCGTCCCAAGAGACCCAGTACTTC	CASSLSGLAGGPSQETQYF	-	TRBV7-9	TRBJ2-5	TRBD2	19
TGTGCCAGCAGTTATACGGTTACGGGATTTAACTATGGCTACACCTTC	CASSYTVTGFNYGYTF	few	TRBV6-6	TRBJ1-2	-	16
TGTGCCAGCAGCGTAGGGGGAGGGAACACCGGGGAGCTGTTTTTT	CASSVGGGNTGELFF	-	TRBV9	TRBJ2-2	-	15
TGTGCTAGCGCGCCAGTTGGAGAAGAGACCCAGTACTTC	CASAPVGEETQYF	-	TRBV7-7	TRBJ2-5	-	13